This T cell receptor beta chain was profiled in a study of blood T cell repertoires in COVID-19. Across the study: Collection of acute and convalescent COVID-19 samples took place in the United States, Italy and Spain. The analysed material was cDNA or gDNA that came from T cells, B-cell-depleted T cells, or PBMCs.

Trimming pared 2 bases from V and 6 bases from J, leaving 10 bases between. Germline CDR1 is KGHSH and CDR2 is LQKENI. The CDR3 totals 14 residues. Original processing notes: Quantification of nucleated cells was approximated via reference gene primer amplification. The table came from immunoSEQ multiplex PCR; TCRdb's copy has only in-frame clones and leaves some out. That table is the source of V, J and clone size, and D and trimming were worked out from the DNA. The data contain about 110,000 clones, around 80% of them seen just once; the ten biggest clones take up about 4.5%. V and J are TRBV18 and TRBJ2-2; the D gene is possibly TRBD1 (6 bases). Sequenced material: peripheral blood. This TCR came from a man between 65 and 85 years old with acute or convalescent COVID-19. Written as DNA, the CDR3 is TGTGCCAGCTCACCATCTACAGGGCCCGGGGAGCTGTTTTTT. Residues: CASSPSTGPGELFF. Based on the CDR3 plus reference TRBV18 and TRBJ2-2, the full variable domain is NAGVMQNPRHLVRRRGQEARLRCSPMKGHSHVYWYRQLPEEGLKFMVYLQKENIIDESGMPKERFSAEFPKEGPSILRIQQVVRGDSAAYFCASSPSTGPGELFFGEGSRLTVL.